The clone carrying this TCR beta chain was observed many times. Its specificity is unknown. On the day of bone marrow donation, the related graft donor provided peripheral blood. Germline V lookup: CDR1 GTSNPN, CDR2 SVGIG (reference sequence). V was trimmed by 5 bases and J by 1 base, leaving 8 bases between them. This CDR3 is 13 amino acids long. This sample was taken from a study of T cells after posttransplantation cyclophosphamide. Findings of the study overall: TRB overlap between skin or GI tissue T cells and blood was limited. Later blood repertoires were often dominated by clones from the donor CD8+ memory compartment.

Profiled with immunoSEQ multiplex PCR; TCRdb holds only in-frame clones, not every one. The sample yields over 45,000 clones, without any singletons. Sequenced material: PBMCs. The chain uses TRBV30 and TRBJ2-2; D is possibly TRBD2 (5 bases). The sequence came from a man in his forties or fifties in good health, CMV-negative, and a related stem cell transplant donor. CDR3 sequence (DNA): TGTGCCTGGCTCGGGAAGAACACCGGGGAGCTGTTTTTT. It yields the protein CAWLGKNTGELFF.